This TCR beta chain stems from a study of regulatory T cells in long-lasting Graves disease. The time point here: newly diagnosed GD, antithyroid drugs for less than 3 months. From PBMCs, RNA was extracted and then used to make the TCR library. CDR3 length equals 18 residues. V shed 6 bases, J shed 3 bases, and the junction held 17 bases outside the gene matches. CDR1 is SGHVS and CDR2 is FNYEAQ in the germline V gene. To make TCR beta libraries, researchers used iRepertoire HTBI primers and Arm-PCR of CDR3 regions. MiXCR was run by TCRdb on the multiplex PCR reads, yielding one entry per CDR3 protein. The repertoire includes around 250,000 distinct CDR3 sequences, 18% of them detected once, and 13% to 15% sits in the top ten. This clonotype has a count of ten or more. These data also featured in a second study, about T cells in Graves' hyperthyroidism and ophthalmopathy.

This sample comprised peripheral blood mononuclear cells (PBMCs), obtained at new diagnosis, from a patient treated with antithyroid drugs. The receptor's source is a woman under 40 with Graves disease. The V and J genes are TRBV7-6 and TRBJ2-3; the match to TRBD2 covers 8 bases. CDR3 amino acids: CASSSQSPVGLVTDTQYF. DNA of the CDR3: TGTGCCAGCAGTAGTCAATCTCCGGTGGGACTAGTGACAGATACGCAGTATTTT. The variable domain in full, with the rest retrieved from reference TRBV7-6 and TRBJ2-3, is GAGVSQSPRYKVTKRGQDVALRCDPISGHVSLYWYRQALGQGPEFLTYFNYEAQQDKSGLPNDRFSAERPEGSISTLTIQRTEQRDSAMYRCASSSQSPVGLVTDTQYFGPGTRLTVL.